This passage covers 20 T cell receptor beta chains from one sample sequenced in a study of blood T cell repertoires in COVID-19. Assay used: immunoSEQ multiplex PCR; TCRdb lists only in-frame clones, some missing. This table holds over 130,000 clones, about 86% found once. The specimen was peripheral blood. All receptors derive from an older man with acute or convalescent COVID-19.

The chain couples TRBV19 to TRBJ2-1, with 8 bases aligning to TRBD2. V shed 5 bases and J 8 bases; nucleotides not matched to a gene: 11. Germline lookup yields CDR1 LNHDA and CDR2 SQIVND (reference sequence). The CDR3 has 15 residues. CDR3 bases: TGTGCCAGTAGTTTCCAAGCGGGAGAGGTGGATGAGCAGTTCTTC. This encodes CASSFQAGEVDEQFF.

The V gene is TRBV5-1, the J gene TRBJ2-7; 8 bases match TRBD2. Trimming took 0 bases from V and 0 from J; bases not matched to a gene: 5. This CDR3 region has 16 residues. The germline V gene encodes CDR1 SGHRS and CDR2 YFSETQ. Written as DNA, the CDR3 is TGCGCCAGCAGCTTGGAACTAGCGGCGAGCTCCTACGAGCAGTACTTC. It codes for CASSLELAASSYEQYF.

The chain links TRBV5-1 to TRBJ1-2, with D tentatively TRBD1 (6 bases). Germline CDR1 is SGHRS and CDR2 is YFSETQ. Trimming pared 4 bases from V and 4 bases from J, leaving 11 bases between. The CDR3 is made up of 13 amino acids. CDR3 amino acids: CASSLDSIYGYTF. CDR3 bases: TGCGCCAGCAGCCTGGACAGCATCTATGGCTACACCTTC.

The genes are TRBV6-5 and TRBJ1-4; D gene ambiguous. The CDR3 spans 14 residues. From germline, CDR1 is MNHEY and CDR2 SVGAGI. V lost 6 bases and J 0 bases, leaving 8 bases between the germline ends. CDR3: CASRDSATNEKLFF. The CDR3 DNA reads TGTGCCAGCAGAGACTCTGCAACTAATGAAAAACTGTTTTTT.

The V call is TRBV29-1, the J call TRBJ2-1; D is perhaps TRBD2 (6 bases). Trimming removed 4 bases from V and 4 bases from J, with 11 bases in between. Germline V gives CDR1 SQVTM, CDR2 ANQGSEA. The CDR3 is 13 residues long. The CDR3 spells CSVGETSYNEQFF. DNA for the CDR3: TGCAGCGTTGGTGAGACTAGTTACAATGAGCAGTTCTTC.

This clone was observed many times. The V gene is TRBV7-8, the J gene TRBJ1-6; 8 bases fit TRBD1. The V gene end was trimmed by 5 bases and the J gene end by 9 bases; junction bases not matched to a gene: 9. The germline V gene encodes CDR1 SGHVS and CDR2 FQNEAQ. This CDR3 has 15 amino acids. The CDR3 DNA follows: TGTGCCAGCAGCCCACCCGGACAGGGCGGTTCACCCCTCCACTTT. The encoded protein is CASSPPGQGGSPLHF.

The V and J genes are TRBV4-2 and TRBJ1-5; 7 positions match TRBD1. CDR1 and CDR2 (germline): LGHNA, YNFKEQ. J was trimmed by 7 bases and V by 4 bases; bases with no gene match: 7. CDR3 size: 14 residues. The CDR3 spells CASSLGQAGQPQHF. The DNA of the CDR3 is TGTGCCAGCAGCCTCGGACAGGCGGGGCAGCCCCAGCATTTT.

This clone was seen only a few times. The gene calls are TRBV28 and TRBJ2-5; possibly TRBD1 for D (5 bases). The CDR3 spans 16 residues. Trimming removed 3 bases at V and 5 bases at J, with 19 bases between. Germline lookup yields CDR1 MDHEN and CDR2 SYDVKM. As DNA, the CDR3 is TGTGCCAGCAGTTTTCCCCTACCAGGGATTGATGAGACCCAGTACTTC. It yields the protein CASSFPLPGIDETQYF.

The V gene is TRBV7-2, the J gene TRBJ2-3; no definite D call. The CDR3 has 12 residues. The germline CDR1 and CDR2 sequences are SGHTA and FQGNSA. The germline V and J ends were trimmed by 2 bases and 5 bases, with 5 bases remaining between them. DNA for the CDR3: TGTGCCAGCAGCTTAACTGAAGATACGCAGTATTTT. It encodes CASSLTEDTQYF.

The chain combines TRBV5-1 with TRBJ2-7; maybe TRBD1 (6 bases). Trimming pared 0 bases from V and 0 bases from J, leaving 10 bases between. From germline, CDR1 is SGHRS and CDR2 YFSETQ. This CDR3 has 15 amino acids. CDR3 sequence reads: CASSLGQDFSYEQYF. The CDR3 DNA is TGCGCCAGCAGCTTGGGACAGGACTTCTCCTACGAGCAGTACTTC.

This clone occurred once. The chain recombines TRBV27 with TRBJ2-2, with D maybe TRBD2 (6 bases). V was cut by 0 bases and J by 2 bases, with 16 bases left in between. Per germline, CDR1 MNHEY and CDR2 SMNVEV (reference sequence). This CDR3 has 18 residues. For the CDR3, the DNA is TGTGCCAGCAGTTTATCACCCAGGTTAGCGGTCAACACCGGGGAGCTGTTTTTT. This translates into CASSLSPRLAVNTGELFF.

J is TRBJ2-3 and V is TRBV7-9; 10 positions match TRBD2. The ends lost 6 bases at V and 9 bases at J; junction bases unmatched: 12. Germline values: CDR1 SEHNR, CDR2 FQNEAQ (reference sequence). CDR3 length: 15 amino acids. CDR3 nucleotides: TGTGCCAGCAGTACCGGACTAGCGGCCCCGTCGACGCAGTATTTT. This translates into CASSTGLAAPSTQYF.

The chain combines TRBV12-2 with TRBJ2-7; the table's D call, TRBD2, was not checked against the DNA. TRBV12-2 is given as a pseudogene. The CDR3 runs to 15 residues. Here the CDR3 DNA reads TGTGCAAGTCGCTTCCCAACGGGACTAGCGTCCGAGCAGTACTTC. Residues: CASRFPTGLASEQYF.

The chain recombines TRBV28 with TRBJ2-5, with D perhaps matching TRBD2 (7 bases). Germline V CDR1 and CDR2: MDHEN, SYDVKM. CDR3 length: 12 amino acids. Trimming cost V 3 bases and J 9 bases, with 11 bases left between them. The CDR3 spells CASSFRGGAQYF. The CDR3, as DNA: TGTGCCAGCAGTTTTAGGGGGGGGGCCCAGTACTTC.

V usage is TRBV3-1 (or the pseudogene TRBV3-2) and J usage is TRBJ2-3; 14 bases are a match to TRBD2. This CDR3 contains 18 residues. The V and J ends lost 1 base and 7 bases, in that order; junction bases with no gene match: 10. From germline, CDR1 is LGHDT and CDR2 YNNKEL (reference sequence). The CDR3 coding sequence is TGTGCCAGCAGCCAAGGCGCTACCGGGACTAGCGGGAGAAATACGCAGTATTTT. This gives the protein CASSQGATGTSGRNTQYF.

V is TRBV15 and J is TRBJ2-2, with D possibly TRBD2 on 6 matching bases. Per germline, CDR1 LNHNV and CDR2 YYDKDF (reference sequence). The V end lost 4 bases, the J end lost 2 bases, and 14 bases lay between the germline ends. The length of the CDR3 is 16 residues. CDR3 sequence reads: CATSKLVADNTGELFF. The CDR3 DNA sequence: TGTGCCACCAGCAAATTGGTAGCGGATAACACCGGGGAGCTGTTTTTT. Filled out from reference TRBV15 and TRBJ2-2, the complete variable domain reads DAMVIQNPRYQVTQFGKPVTLSCSQTLNHNVMYWYQQKSSQAPKLLFHYYDKDFNNEADTPDNFQSRRPNTSFCFLDIRSPGLGDTAMYLCATSKLVADNTGELFFGEGSRLTVL.

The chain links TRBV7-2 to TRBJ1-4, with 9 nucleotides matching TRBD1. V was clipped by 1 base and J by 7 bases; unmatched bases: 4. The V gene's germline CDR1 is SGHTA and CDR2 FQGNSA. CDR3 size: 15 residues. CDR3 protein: CASSLDRGRGEKLFF. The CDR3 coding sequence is TGTGCCAGCAGCTTAGACAGGGGGCGAGGTGAAAAACTGTTTTTT.

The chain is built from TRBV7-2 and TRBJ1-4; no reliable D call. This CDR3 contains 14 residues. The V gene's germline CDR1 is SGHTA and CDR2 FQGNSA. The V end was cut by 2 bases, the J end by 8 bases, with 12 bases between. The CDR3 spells CASSLTYLGEKLFF. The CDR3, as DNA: TGTGCCAGCAGCTTAACGTACCTGGGCGAAAAACTGTTTTTT.

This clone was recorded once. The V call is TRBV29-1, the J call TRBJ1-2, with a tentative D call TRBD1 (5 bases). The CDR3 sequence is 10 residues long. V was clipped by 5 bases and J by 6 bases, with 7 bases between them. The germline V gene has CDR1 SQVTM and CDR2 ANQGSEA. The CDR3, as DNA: TGCAGCGTTCAGGGTAATGGCTACACCTTC. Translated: CSVQGNGYTF.

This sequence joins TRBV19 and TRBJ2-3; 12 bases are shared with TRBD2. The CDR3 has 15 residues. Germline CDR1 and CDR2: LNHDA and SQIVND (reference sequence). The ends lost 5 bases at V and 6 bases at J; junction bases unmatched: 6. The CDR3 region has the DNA TGTGCCAGTAGTGCGACTAGCGGGAGCTCTGATACGCAGTATTTT. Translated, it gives CASSATSGSSDTQYF.